This T cell receptor beta chain was observed in a study of T-cell reconstitution after alpha-beta-depleted transplantation in children listed by TCRdb under 2016. Describing the broader study: Using TCR repertoire profiling, the study followed T-cell immune reconstitution in a quantitative way in children after TCRalphabeta/CD19-depleted allogeneic hematopoietic cell transplantation.

What the authors observed across the whole study: In some patients, the high TCRbeta diversity seen at day 60 was put down to recipient T cells and intrathymic progenitors that had survived conditioning. Apparently early alphabetaT-cell count recovery about two months after transplant reportedly relied on only several hundred rapidly expanded clones derived from non-depleted graft cells. Over the following months the frequencies of hyperexpanded clones went down, and after one year T-cell counts and TCRbeta diversity were mostly credited to newly produced T cells.

There are a few counts of this clonotype. What this receptor recognizes is not known. Base qualities were left out, and no much larger clone turns up one base away. Receptor libraries were prepared by PCR. The sequencing machine was an Illumina HiSeq 2500. TCR library preparation used molecular barcoding, with unique molecular identifiers applied to normalize quantification of the TCRbeta repertoire. In-frame beta chains were kept once TCRdb had trimmed the public reads at Q25 with fastp and called clones with MiXCR. For every CDR3 protein sequence, its rows merge into one entry that carries the most common genes and DNA. The sample records about 870,000 distinct CDR3 sequences, roughly 16% of which are singletons. About 4.6% of the sample is in the top ten clones. There are 16 amino acids in the CDR3, from cysteine to phenylalanine inclusive. Here the CDR3 DNA is all that survives: 48 bases in frame from base 1. Deletion took 4 bases off V and 4 bases off J, with a span of 19 bases between the germline ends. CDR1 MNHEY and CDR2 SVGAGI were looked up in the germline V gene.

The sample's treatment or condition label is to be understood as: allogeneic hematopoietic cell transplantation with graft depleted of TCRalphabeta T cells and CD19 B cells. The transplant recipients were children given TCRalphabeta/CD19-depleted allogeneic hematopoietic cell grafts. Sequencing used PBMCs, mostly from graft donor cells, obtained 360 days after TCRalphabeta/CD19-depleted stem cell transplant. The V and J genes are TRBV6-5 and TRBJ2-5; a tentative D match to TRBD2 spans 7 bases. This receptor was obtained from a male patient younger than 18 who had a stem cell transplant for acute lymphoblastic leukemia, so the T cells may come from the graft donor. At the DNA level, the sequence is TGTGCCAGCAGTTCCTTGGGGGGGCTGAGTCGAGAGACCCAGTACTTC. Its protein reads: CASSSLGGLSRETQYF.